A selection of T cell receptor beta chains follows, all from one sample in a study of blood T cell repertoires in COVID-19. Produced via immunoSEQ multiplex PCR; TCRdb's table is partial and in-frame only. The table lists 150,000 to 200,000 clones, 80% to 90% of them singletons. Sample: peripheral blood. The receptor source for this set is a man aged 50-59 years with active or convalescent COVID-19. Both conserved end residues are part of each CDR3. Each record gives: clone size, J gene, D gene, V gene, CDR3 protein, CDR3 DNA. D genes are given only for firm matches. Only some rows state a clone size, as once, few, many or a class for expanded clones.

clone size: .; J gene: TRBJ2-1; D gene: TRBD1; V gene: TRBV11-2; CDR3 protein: CASSPPGRTGGAGEQFF; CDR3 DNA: TGTGCCAGCAGCCCCCCCGGGAGGACAGGGGGCGCAGGGGAGCAGTTCTTC
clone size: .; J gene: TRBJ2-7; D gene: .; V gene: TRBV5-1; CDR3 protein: CASSPQGRDYEQYF; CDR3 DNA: TGCGCCAGCAGCCCCCAGGGTAGGGACTACGAGCAGTACTTC
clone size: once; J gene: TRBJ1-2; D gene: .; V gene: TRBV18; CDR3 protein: CASSGQDKQDGYTF; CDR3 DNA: TGTGCCAGCTCGGGACAAGATAAACAAGATGGCTACACCTTC
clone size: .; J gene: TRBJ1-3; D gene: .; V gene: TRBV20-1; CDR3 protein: CSASDAEGDTIYF; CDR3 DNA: TGCAGTGCCAGTGATGCGGAGGGAGACACCATATATTTT
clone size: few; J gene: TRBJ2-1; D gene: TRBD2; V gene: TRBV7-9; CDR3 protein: CASSLAGGYNEQFF; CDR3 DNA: TGTGCCAGCAGCCTAGCGGGAGGCTACAATGAGCAGTTCTTC
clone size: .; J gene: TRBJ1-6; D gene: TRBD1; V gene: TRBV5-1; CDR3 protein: CASSPTGAVGDNSPLHF; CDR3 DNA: TGCGCCAGCAGCCCAACAGGGGCGGTTGGGGATAATTCACCCCTCCACTTT
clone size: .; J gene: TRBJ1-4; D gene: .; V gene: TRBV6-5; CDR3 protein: CASSSTGMTNEKLFF; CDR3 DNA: TGTGCCAGCAGTTCCACCGGGATGACTAATGAAAAACTGTTTTTT
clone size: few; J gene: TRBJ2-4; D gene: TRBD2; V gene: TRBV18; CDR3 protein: CASLPGPGGKNIQYF; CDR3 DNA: TGTGCCAGCTTACCGGGACCGGGGGGCAAAAACATTCAGTACTTC
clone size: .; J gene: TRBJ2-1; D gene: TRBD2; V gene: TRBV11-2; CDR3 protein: CASSHAGGTSGRIVDEQFF; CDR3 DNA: TGTGCCAGCAGCCATGCTGGGGGGACTAGCGGGAGAATAGTAGACGAGCAGTTCTTC
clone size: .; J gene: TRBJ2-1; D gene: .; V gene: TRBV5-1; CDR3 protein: CASSLYTGQGPYNEQFF; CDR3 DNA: TGCGCCAGCAGCTTGTATACGGGCCAGGGCCCCTACAATGAGCAGTTCTTC
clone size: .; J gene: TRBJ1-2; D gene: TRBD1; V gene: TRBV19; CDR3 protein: CASSIKGAMTGYGYTF; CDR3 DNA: TGTGCCAGTAGTATCAAGGGGGCGATGACTGGCTATGGCTACACCTTC
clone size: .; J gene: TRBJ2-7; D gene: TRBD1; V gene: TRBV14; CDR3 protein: CASSQTGAGGYYEQYF; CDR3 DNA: TGTGCCAGCAGCCAAACAGGGGCAGGGGGCTACTACGAGCAGTACTTC
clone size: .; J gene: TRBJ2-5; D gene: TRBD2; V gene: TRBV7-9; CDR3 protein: CASSLLPSGGLETQYF; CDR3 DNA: TGTGCCAGCAGCTTATTGCCTAGCGGGGGGCTGGAGACCCAGTACTTC
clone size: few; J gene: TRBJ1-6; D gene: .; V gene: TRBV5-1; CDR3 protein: CASSLEQGFESPLHF; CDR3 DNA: TGCGCCAGCAGCTTGGAACAGGGCTTTGAATCACCCCTCCACTTT
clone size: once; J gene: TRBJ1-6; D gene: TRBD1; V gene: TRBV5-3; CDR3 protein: CARSSRIQGDNSPLHF; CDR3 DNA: TGTGCCAGAAGTTCCCGCATACAGGGGGATAATTCACCCCTCCACTTT
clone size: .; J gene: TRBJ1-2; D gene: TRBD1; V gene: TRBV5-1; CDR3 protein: CASSRDRPEVYGYTF; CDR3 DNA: TGCGCCAGCAGCAGGGACAGGCCGGAGGTCTATGGCTACACCTTC
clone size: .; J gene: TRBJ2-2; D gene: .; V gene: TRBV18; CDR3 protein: CASSPTGTGELFF; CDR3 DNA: TGTGCCAGCTCACCAACAGGCACCGGGGAGCTGTTTTTT
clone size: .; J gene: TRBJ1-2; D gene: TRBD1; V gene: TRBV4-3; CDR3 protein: CASSLTGVHYGYTF; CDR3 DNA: TGCGCCAGCAGCTTGACAGGGGTCCACTATGGCTACACCTTC
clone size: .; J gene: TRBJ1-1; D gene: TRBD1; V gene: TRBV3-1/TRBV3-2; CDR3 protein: CASSQEQGRTEAFF; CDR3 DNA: TGTGCCAGCAGCCAAGAACAGGGGAGGACTGAAGCTTTCTTT
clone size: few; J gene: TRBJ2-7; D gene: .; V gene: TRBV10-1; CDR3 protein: CASSDGQRSYEQYF; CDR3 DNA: TGCGCCAGCAGTGACGGACAGCGATCCTACGAGCAGTACTTC
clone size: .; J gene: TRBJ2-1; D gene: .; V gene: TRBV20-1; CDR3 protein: CSASRVNEQFF; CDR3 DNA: TGCAGTGCTAGCAGGGTGAATGAGCAGTTCTTC
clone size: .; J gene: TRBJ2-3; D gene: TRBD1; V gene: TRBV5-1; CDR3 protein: CASRSDRGQFTDTQYF; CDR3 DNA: TGCGCCAGCAGATCCGACAGGGGGCAGTTTACAGATACGCAGTATTTT
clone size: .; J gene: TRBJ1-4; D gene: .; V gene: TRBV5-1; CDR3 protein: CASSRQELNEKLFF; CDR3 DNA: TGCGCCAGCAGCCGACAGGAGCTTAATGAAAAACTGTTTTTT
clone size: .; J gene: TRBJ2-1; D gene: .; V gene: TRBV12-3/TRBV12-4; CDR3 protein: CASSRDLYNEQFF; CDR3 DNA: TGTGCCAGCAGTAGGGACTTGTACAATGAGCAGTTCTTC
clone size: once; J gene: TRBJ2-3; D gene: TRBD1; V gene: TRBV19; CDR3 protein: CAGQDPSTDTQYF; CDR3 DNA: TGTGCCGGACAGGATCCCTCTACAGATACGCAGTATTTT
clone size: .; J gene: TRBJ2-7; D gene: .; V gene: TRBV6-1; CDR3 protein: CASSEIHGRVFEQYF; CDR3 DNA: TGTGCCAGCAGTGAGATTCACGGCAGGGTCTTCGAGCAGTACTTC
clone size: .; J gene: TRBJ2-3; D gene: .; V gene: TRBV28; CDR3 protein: CASSSLADTQYF; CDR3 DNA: TGTGCCAGCAGTTCCCTAGCAGATACGCAGTATTTT
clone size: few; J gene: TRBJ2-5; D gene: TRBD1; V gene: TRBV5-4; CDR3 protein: CASSSGGQGPFQETQYF; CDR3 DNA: TGTGCCAGCAGCTCGGGGGGACAGGGGCCTTTCCAAGAGACCCAGTACTTC
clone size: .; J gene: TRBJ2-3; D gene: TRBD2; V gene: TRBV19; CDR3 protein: CASSKGLAGGRNTQYF; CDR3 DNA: TGTGCCAGTAGTAAAGGACTAGCGGGGGGGCGGAATACGCAGTATTTT
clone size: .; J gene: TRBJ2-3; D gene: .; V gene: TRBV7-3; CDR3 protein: CASSLQGSTDTQYF; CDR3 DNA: TGTGCCAGCAGCTTACAGGGCAGCACAGATACGCAGTATTTT
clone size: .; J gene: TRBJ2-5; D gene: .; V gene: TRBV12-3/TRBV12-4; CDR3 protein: CASSFEGVETQYF; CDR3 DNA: TGTGCCAGCAGTTTTGAGGGGGTAGAGACCCAGTACTTC
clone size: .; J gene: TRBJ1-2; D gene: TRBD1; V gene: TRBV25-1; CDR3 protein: CASRKGQGLNYGYTF; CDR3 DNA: TGTGCCAGCAGGAAGGGACAGGGGTTAAACTATGGCTACACCTTC
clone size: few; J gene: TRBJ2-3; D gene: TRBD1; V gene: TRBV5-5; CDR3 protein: CASSLQGYTDTQYF; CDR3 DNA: TGTGCCAGCAGCTTACAGGGGTACACAGATACGCAGTATTTT
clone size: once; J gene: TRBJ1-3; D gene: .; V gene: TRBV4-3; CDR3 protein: CASSQRAGNTIYF; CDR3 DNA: TGCGCCAGCAGCCAGAGGGCCGGAAACACCATATATTTT
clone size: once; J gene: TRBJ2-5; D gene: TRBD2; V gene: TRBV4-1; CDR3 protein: CASSPREGTQYF; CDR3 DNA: TGCGCCAGCAGCCCTCGGGAGGGGACCCAGTACTTC
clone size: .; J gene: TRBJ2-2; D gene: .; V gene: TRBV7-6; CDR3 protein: CASSLRGERTGELFF; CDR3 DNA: TGTGCCAGCAGCTTACGGGGTGAACGCACCGGGGAGCTGTTTTTT
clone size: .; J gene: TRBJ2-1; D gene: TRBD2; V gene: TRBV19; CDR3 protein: CASNSVGGSGTPGLRNEQFF; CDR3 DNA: TGTGCCAGTAACTCCGTCGGGGGTAGCGGGACGCCAGGGCTTCGTAATGAGCAGTTCTTC
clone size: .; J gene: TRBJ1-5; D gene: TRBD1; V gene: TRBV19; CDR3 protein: CASRGTANQPQHF; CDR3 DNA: TGTGCCAGTAGGGGGACAGCTAATCAGCCCCAGCATTTT
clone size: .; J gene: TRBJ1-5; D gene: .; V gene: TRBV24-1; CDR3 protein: CATSDNTYQPQHF; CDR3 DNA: TGTGCCACCAGTGATAACACCTATCAGCCCCAGCATTTT
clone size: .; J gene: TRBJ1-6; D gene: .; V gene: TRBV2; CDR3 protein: CASNQGGEVSPLHF; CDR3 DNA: TGTGCCAGCAACCAGGGAGGGGAGGTATCACCCCTCCACTTT
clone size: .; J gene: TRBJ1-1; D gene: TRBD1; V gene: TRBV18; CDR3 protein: CASSPQGARLEAFF; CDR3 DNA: TGTGCCAGCTCACCGCAGGGGGCCCGTCTTGAAGCTTTCTTT
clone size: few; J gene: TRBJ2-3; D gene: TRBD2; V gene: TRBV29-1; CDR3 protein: CSVDGGGPTDTQYF; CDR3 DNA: TGCAGCGTCGACGGGGGGGGCCCCACAGATACGCAGTATTTT